In this sample, the clone carrying this T cell receptor beta chain turned up a few times. The antigen is unknown. Only in-frame clones appear in the TCRdb table, and some are missing; sequencing was by immunoSEQ multiplex PCR. Among hundreds of thousands of clones listed, about 80% were seen once. This record comes from a study of cytotoxic CD8 clonotypes in ibrutinib-treated CLL. Study details: Among the patients, around 10 presented as relapsed/refractory and around 15 as treatment-naive; fewer than 18 showed unmutated IGHV. Study results and limitations: Ibrutinib response saw clonality rise, and progression saw it return toward baseline. Public clonotypes, rarely seen, contracted or held steady on treatment.

The germline gives CDR1 SGDLS, CDR2 YYNGEE. The CDR3 spans 15 residues. V was clipped by 4 bases and J by 0 bases, with 10 bases between them. The gene calls are TRBV9 and TRBJ2-2; D uncertain. The TCR comes from a human donor with chronic lymphocytic leukemia. Sequenced here: PBMCs, sampled before ibrutinib treatment. The DNA for the CDR3 is TGTGCCAGCAGCAGACCCCGTGCGAACACCGGGGAGCTGTTTTTT. Protein product: CASSRPRANTGELFF.